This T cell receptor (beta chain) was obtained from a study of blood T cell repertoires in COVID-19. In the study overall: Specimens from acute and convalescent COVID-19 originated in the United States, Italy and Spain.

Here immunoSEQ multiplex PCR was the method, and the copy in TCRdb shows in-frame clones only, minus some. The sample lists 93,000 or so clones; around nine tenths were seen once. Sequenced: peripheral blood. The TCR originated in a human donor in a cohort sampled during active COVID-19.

CDR3 protein: CASSLGRGRILEQYF. In nucleotides, the CDR3 is TGTGCCAGCAGCCTAGGCAGGGGGCGCATCCTCGAGCAGTACTTC. The chain couples TRBV7-2 to TRBJ2-7; 8 bases match TRBD1. The germline gives CDR1 SGHTA, CDR2 FQGNSA. This CDR3 contains 15 residues. The trim removed 5 bases at V and 6 bases at J, leaving 12 bases unmatched.